What follows describes a single T cell receptor (beta chain). Its antigen specificity is not known. Qualities for individual bases were not recorded, and no much larger clone is one base off. Receptor amplification or capture employed RT-PCR. TCRdb names Illumina HiSeq 2500 as the instrument used. TCRdb applied fastp at Q25 and MiXCR to the public reads, then kept only in-frame beta chains. Rows with a matching CDR3 protein are joined into one entry that keeps the most common DNA and genes. This sample gives fewer than 750,000 distinct CDR3 sequences in total; approximately 15% of them show up just once. Of the sample, around 10% is held by the ten largest clones. Here V drops 1 base and J drops 10 bases, and the junction holds 11 bases not matched to any gene. CDR1 and CDR2, per the germline V gene, are LGHNA and YSLEER. The CDR3 measures 16 amino acids from cysteine to phenylalanine. The CDR3 DNA has 48 bases and is translated from base 1.

These data originate in a study of response to subunit inactivated influenza vaccine (dated by TCRdb to 2016 to 2019). About the full investigation: The study used deep quantitative T cell receptor repertoire profiling to track responses to a trivalent subunit inactivated influenza vaccine. Study-wide findings and limitations: The authors suggested that each seasonal influenza vaccination may recruit only a limited number of new T cells.

The sequencing here drew on PBMCs from blood, taken 11 to 12 days after vaccination. The chain couples TRBV4-3 to TRBJ2-1; TRBD1 agrees with 9 junctional bases. This receptor was taken from a man aged 45-60 years who received an inactivated influenza vaccine. Donor details come from another sample of the same person, matched by shared clones. The nucleotide sequence is TGCGCCAGCAGCCAAGGGGACAGGGAATTGGTTAGGGAGCAGTTCTTC. Translation gives CASSQGDRELVREQFF.